Listed below are T cell receptor beta chains from one sample, sequenced in a study of tumor-infiltrating lymphocytes in primary liver carcinoma. One entry per CDR3 protein, called by TCRdb with MiXCR from the multiplex PCR reads. The table lists some 190,000 distinct CDR3 sequences, approximately 86% of them singletons. Sequenced material: tumor tissue from primary liver carcinoma. Every receptor here comes from a man aged 35-49 years with primary liver carcinoma and hepatitis B virus infection. Each CDR3 is given with its conserved first and last residue. The order of the fields is D gene, J gene, clone size, V gene, CDR3 protein, CDR3 DNA. The D gene is left open where the match is weak. Rows give clone size only sometimes, using once, few, many, or a class for an expanded clone.

NA | TRBJ2-1 | many | TRBV7-8 | CASSPRTLTARGDEQFF | TGTGCCAGCAGCCCAAGGACCCTGACTGCGCGAGGGGATGAGCAGTTCTTC
TRBD1 | TRBJ1-3 | NA | TRBV4-1 | CASSQGGQPSANTIYF | TGCGCAAGCAGTCAAGGGGGACAGCCCTCTGCAAACACCATATATTTT
NA | TRBJ1-1 | NA | TRBV6-5 | CASTLATGGAEASF | TGTGCCAGCACTCTAGCGACGGGGGGGGCCGAAGCTTCCTTT
TRBD2 | TRBJ2-6 | NA | TRBV6-5 | CASSYSRGGPYGANVLTF | TGTGCCAGCAGTTACTCGCGGGGGGGGCCCTATGGGGCCAATGTCCTGACTTTC
NA | TRBJ2-1 | NA | TRBV14 | CTSSQNLDTSEQFF | TGTACCAGCAGCCAAAATCTCGACACCAGTGAACAGTTCTTC
TRBD1 | TRBJ2-7 | NA | TRBV12-3/TRBV12-4 | CATRGQGPSYEQHF | TGTGCCACCAGGGGACAGGGACCCTCCTACGAGCAGCATTTC
NA | TRBJ2-5 | once | TRBV25-1 | CTSSLNSETQHF | TGTACCAGCAGTCTAAACTCAGAGACCCAGCACTTC
NA | TRBJ2-3 | many | TRBV28 | CASSFQGKGAGTDTQYF | TGTGCCAGCAGTTTCCAGGGAAAGGGTGCGGGCACAGATACGCAGTATTTT
NA | TRBJ2-7 | NA | TRBV29-1 | CSAMTPGTGALYEQYF | TGCAGCGCCATGACACCTGGGACCGGCGCTCTCTACGAGCAGTACTTC
NA | TRBJ2-1 | NA | TRBV11-3 | CVSSLGRQYTRGSYNGQFF | TGTGTCAGCAGCTTAGGGCGGCAGTATACTCGGGGGTCCTACAATGGGCAGTTCTTC
NA | TRBJ2-2 | once | TRBV4-1 | CTSSTQPRGAGELFF | TGCACCAGTAGCACCCAACCGAGGGGGGCCGGGGAGCTGTTTTTT
NA | TRBJ2-7 | NA | TRBV6-2/TRBV6-3 | CVLSAGYAQYF | TGTGTCCTCAGCGCCGGTTACGCGCAGTACTTC
TRBD2 | TRBJ2-5 | NA | TRBV6-6 | CASGYESSGQETQYF | TGTGCCAGCGGTTACGAGTCTAGCGGGCAAGAGACCCAGTACTTC
NA | TRBJ2-3 | NA | TRBV29-1 | CSVIAEGSGDTQYF | TGCAGCGTCATAGCGGAAGGTAGTGGTGATACGCAGTATTTT
NA | TRBJ2-1 | NA | TRBV6-2/TRBV6-3 | CASRIRGIGEQFF | TGTGCCAGCAGGATTAGAGGGATCGGTGAGCAGTTCTTC
NA | TRBJ2-3 | NA | TRBV7-9 | CASSLADAPQYF | TGTGCTAGCAGCTTAGCGGATGCGCCCCAGTATTTT
TRBD2 | TRBJ2-3 | NA | TRBV5-4 | CDNSLLAGGPTDMQYF | TGTGACAACAGCTTGCTCGCGGGAGGGCCCACAGATATGCAGTATTTT
NA | TRBJ1-4 | NA | TRBV10-2 | CASGEASKEKLFF | TGCGCCAGCGGTGAGGCCTCCAAAGAAAAACTGTTTTTT
NA | TRBJ2-5 | many | TRBV4-1 | CASSPLDYKETQYF | TGCGCCAGCAGCCCCCTGGACTATAAAGAGACCCAGTACTTC
NA | TRBJ2-5 | NA | TRBV4-3 | CASSQAVRLTDTQYF | TGCGCCAGCAGTCAAGCAGTCCGTTTGACTGATACCCAGTACTTC
NA | TRBJ1-1 | NA | TRBV5-6 | CASSAQRGRTEAFF | TGTGCCAGCAGCGCACAACGGGGGAGGACTGAAGCTTTCTTT
TRBD2 | TRBJ2-2 | NA | TRBV29-1 | CIVGTTAANTGELFF | TGCATCGTTGGGACTACCGCGGCGAACACGGGGGAGCTGTTTTTT
NA | TRBJ2-4 | NA | TRBV5-6 | CASSLEGIAKNIHYF | TGTGCCAGCAGCCTGGAGGGGATAGCCAAAAACATTCACTACTTC
TRBD1 | TRBJ2-5 | many | TRBV4-2 | CASSQDRTGGYETQYF | TGTGCCAGCAGCCAAGATAGAACAGGGGGCTACGAGACCCAGTACTTC
NA | TRBJ1-5 | NA | TRBV6-5 | CASSPRKGVISNQPQHF | TGTGCCAGCAGCCCCCGGAAAGGGGTGATTAGTAATCAGCCCCAGCATTTT
NA | TRBJ2-4 | NA | TRBV12-3/TRBV12-4 | CASSATELAKYIQYF | TGTGCCAGCAGTGCGACAGAGCTAGCCAAATACATTCAGTACTTC
NA | TRBJ2-6 | NA | TRBV11-2 | CATQRPRSGANFMTF | TGTGCCACCCAGCGGCCGCGCTCTGGGGCCAACTTCATGACTTTT
TRBD2 | TRBJ2-5 | NA | TRBV12-3/TRBV12-4 | CASRGGTSGIQETQYF | TGTGCTAGCAGAGGAGGGACTAGCGGAATCCAAGAGACCCAGTACTTC
NA | TRBJ1-1 | NA | TRBV6-2/TRBV6-3 | CASILSGLNTEAFF | TGTGCCAGCATATTGTCTGGGCTGAACACTGAAGCTTTCTTT
NA | TRBJ2-5 | NA | TRBV7-8 | CASKHGSTQETQYF | TGTGCCAGCAAGCATGGGTCAACCCAAGAGACCCAGTACTTC
NA | TRBJ2-3 | NA | TRBV12-3/TRBV12-4 | CASREGTRFGTQYF | TGTGCCAGCAGGGAGGGGACACGTTTTGGTACGCAGTATTTT
NA | TRBJ2-7 | NA | TRBV28 | CASSSSETPRAPEQYF | TGTGCCAGCAGTTCCTCTGAGACTCCCAGGGCGCCCGAGCAGTACTTC
TRBD1 | TRBJ1-1 | NA | TRBV5-1 | CASSTGTGGMNTESFF | TGCGCCAGCAGCACCGGGACAGGGGGAATGAACACTGAGTCTTTCTTT
NA | TRBJ2-2 | NA | TRBV29-1 | CSVEVLGSQVTGELFF | TGCAGCGTTGAAGTACTGGGCTCTCAGGTCACCGGTGAGCTGTTTTTT
NA | TRBJ1-2 | NA | TRBV10-3 | CAIGVDRDYGYTF | TGTGCCATCGGAGTCGACAGAGACTACGGCTACACCTTC
NA | TRBJ1-4 | many | TRBV5-1 | CASSFSPGTAEKLFF | TGCGCCAGCAGCTTCTCACCCGGGACGGCTGAAAAACTGTTTTTT
NA | TRBJ2-7 | NA | TRBV11-1 | CASNITGSGEYEQYF | TGTGCCAGCAACATAACGGGTTCGGGAGAATACGAGCAGTACTTC
NA | TRBJ2-7 | NA | TRBV5-6 | CVSSGMTTGSRKDQYF | TGTGTCAGCAGCGGAATGACTACCGGGAGTCGAAAGGATCAGTACTTC
NA | TRBJ1-5 | many | TRBV6-2/TRBV6-3 | CASSLDRRNQPQHF | TGTGCCAGCAGCCTCGACAGGAGAAATCAGCCCCAGCATTTT
NA | TRBJ2-1 | NA | TRBV5-4 | CANSLVRGGYNEQFF | TGTGCCAACAGTCTCGTCAGGGGGGGTTACAATGAGCAGTTCTTC
NA | TRBJ2-7 | once | TRBV12-3/TRBV12-4 | CASSRSYEKYF | TGTGCCAGCAGTCGATCCTACGAAAAGTACTTC
NA | TRBJ2-3 | medium-sized | TRBV29-1 | CSVEGAPGITDTQYF | TGCAGCGTTGAGGGGGCCCCGGGAATCACAGATACGCAGTATTTT